This TCR beta chain is from a study of technical replicates of blood from four donors. Germline lookup yields CDR1 MNHEY and CDR2 SVGAGI. The V and J ends lost 7 bases and 10 bases respectively, with 17 bases between them. The CDR3 extends over 13 amino acids. Here immunoSEQ multiplex PCR was the method, and the copy in TCRdb shows in-frame clones only, minus some. The sample yields under 75,000 clones, about 90% seen once. This rearrangement joins TRBV6-5 to TRBJ2-1; D is unresolved. The sequenced sample was PBMCs. The TCR was taken from a human donor in good health. Some clones in this sample may be carry-over from other donors' samples. The CDR3 reads CASIPPGRNEQFF. The CDR3 DNA follows: TGTGCCAGCATTCCACCGGGTCGGAACGAGCAGTTCTTC.